This TCR beta chain was sequenced during a study of shared clonotypes between healthy human individuals. Whole-study context: The donor pool was made up of a couple of women and three men aged 18 to 49.

This CDR3 is 14 amino acids long. Deletions cut 1 base from V and 6 bases from J, with 9 bases between. CDR1 is SGHAT, CDR2 FQNNGV, per germline. About this clone itself: Its antigen is currently unknown.

All of the donors resided in Nashville, Tennessee, and each was a Caucasian adult. It was 200 to 250 ng DNA, about 30,000 T cell genomes, that sorted-subset replicate PCRs used. The method was immunoSEQ multiplex PCR; TCRdb's version includes in-frame clones alone and lacks a portion of them. This table has around 1.4 million clones, about 98.5% appearing once. Findings and limits, study-wide: Among the subsets, naive ones generally showed larger estimated richness than memory ones.

The clonotype originates from a man aged 25-40 years in good health. The sample taken for sequencing was naive CD4+ T cells sorted from blood. Indicated subset: CD45RA+ positively selected. The genes are TRBV11-2 and TRBJ2-2; no clear D gene. Here the CDR3 DNA reads TGTGCCAGCAGCTTAGGGGCTGTGCCCGGGGAGCTGTTTTTT. The encoded protein is CASSLGAVPGELFF. Full variable domain (remainder filled in from reference TRBV11-2 and TRBJ2-2): EAGVAQSPRYKIIEKRQSVAFWCNPISGHATLYWYQQILGQGPKLLIQFQNNGVVDDSQLPKDRFSAERLKGVDSTLKIQPAKLEDSAVYLCASSLGAVPGELFFGEGSRLTVL.